Presented here are 22 T cell receptor beta chains from one specimen sequenced in a study of T cell responses to AZD1222 COVID-19 vaccine. The repertoire was sequenced with immunoSEQ multiplex PCR; TCRdb's copy has only in-frame clones and lacks some. The sample yields some 160,000 clones, 87% seen once. Specimen: peripheral blood, collected 28 days after the second AZD1222 dose. These receptors all come from an adult who received the AZD1222 COVID-19 vaccine.

The chain has TRBV7-9 and TRBJ2-7; 8 nucleotides line up with TRBD1. J lost 0 bases, V lost 3 bases, and 4 bases had no gene match. Looked up from germline, CDR1 is SEHNR and CDR2 is FQNEAQ (reference sequence). The CDR3 covers 15 residues. DNA for the CDR3: TGTGCCAGCAGCTTCCAGGGGGCCTCCTCCTACGAGCAGTACTTC. This gives the protein CASSFQGASSYEQYF.

This clone was seen just once. V gene TRBV12-3 or TRBV12-4 combines with J gene TRBJ1-2; D gene uncertain. This CDR3 is 12 amino acids long. The V end was cut by 2 bases, the J end by 4 bases, with 5 bases between. The CDR3 reads CASSLPVYGYTF. The CDR3 coding sequence is TGTGCCAGCAGTTTACCGGTCTATGGCTACACCTTC.

J is TRBJ2-7 and V is TRBV9, with 8 positions matching TRBD1. The CDR3 loop spans 17 amino acids. V shed 3 bases, J shed 2 bases, and the junction held 13 bases outside the gene matches. Germline V lookup: CDR1 SGDLS, CDR2 YYNGEE. CDR3 loop: CASSAQPPGQATYEQYF. Here the CDR3 DNA reads TGTGCCAGCAGCGCCCAGCCTCCGGGACAGGCTACCTACGAGCAGTACTTC.

The chain links TRBV7-8 to TRBJ1-2, with 8 nucleotides matching TRBD1. J lost 5 bases, V lost 4 bases, and 3 bases had no gene match. This CDR3 region has 13 residues. In germline, CDR1 is SGHVS, CDR2 FQNEAQ. Here the CDR3 DNA reads TGTGCCAGCAGCTCCAGGACAGGGTATGGCTACACCTTC. The encoded protein is CASSSRTGYGYTF. The whole variable domain, remainder taken from reference TRBV7-8 and TRBJ1-2, is GAGVSQSPRYKVAKRGQDVALRCDPISGHVSLFWYQQALGQGPEFLTYFQNEAQLDKSGLPSDRFFAERPEGSVSTLKIQRTQQEDSAVYLCASSSRTGYGYTFGSGTRLTVV.

This chain joins TRBV9 and TRBJ2-1, with no clear D. The germline V and J ends were trimmed by 0 bases and 1 base, with 11 bases remaining between them. The CDR3 covers 16 residues. Germline CDR1 reads SGDLS; CDR2 reads YYNGEE. CDR3 bases: TGTGCCAGCAGCGTAGATAGCAGTCCTTCCTACAATGAGCAGTTCTTC. Its translation: CASSVDSSPSYNEQFF.

The V call is TRBV9, the J call TRBJ1-1; TRBD1 aligns across 8 bases. V dropped 3 bases and J dropped 5; count of bases not matched to a gene: 6. In germline, CDR1 is SGDLS, CDR2 YYNGEE. This CDR3 is built from 14 residues. Here the CDR3 DNA reads TGTGCCAGCAGCGAAGGACAGGGTGATACTGAAGCTTTCTTT. It encodes CASSEGQGDTEAFF.

The rearrangement links TRBV7-9 to TRBJ1-3; D is uncertain. From germline, CDR1 is SEHNR and CDR2 FQNEAQ (reference sequence). V was trimmed by 4 bases and J by 3 bases, leaving 4 bases between them. The CDR3 consists of 12 residues. The CDR3: CASSSFGNTIYF. The CDR3, as DNA: TGTGCCAGCAGCTCTTTTGGAAACACCATATATTTT.

This chain uses TRBV5-4 with TRBJ1-1, with 7 bases aligning to TRBD1. This CDR3 spans 15 amino acids. The germline V gene has CDR1 SGHNT and CDR2 YYREEE (reference sequence). Unmatched junction bases numbered 10, after V lost 4 bases and J lost 4 bases. In DNA form, the CDR3 reads TGTGCCAGCAGCACGCCCGACAGGGTCGCCACTGAAGCTTTCTTT. As protein: CASSTPDRVATEAFF. Drawing the rest from reference TRBV5-4 and TRBJ1-1, the complete variable domain is ETGVTQSPTHLIKTRGQQVTLRCSSQSGHNTVSWYQQALGQGPQFIFQYYREEENGRGNFPPRFSGLQFPNYSSELNVNALELDDSALYLCASSTPDRVATEAFFGQGTRLTVV.

The V gene is TRBV2, the J gene TRBJ2-2; TRBD2 agrees at 9 bases. Germline V gene data show CDR1 as SNHLY and CDR2 as FYNNEI. V was pared by 3 bases and J by 6 bases, with 2 bases of the junction left unmatched. The CDR3 spans 14 residues. CDR3 coding DNA: TGTGCCAGCAGTGAGGGACTAGCTTCCGGGGAGCTGTTTTTT. Protein product: CASSEGLASGELFF.

The V call is TRBV4-1, the J call TRBJ1-1, with D maybe TRBD1 (6 bases). In germline, CDR1 is MGHRA, CDR2 YSYEKL. With 4 bases removed from V and 1 base from J, the gap between germline ends came to 13 bases. CDR3 size: 15 residues. The DNA for the CDR3 is TGCGCCAGCAGCCGGGACCGGGACAAGAACACTGAAGCTTTCTTT. This translates into CASSRDRDKNTEAFF.

This clone was observed a single time. The chain carries TRBV18 and TRBJ1-3; no reliable D call. V lost 11 bases to trimming and J lost 0 bases, with 20 bases between them. The CDR3 length is 16 residues. CDR1 and CDR2 from the germline V gene are KGHSH and LQKENI. CDR3 in DNA: TGTGCCGCCCGGCTGTCAGGCCCCAGCTCTGGAAACACCATATATTTT. This translates into CAARLSGPSSGNTIYF.

The rearrangement links TRBV6-1 to TRBJ2-1; possibly TRBD1 for D (6 bases). From germline, CDR1 is MNHNS and CDR2 SASEGT. The CDR3 has 13 residues. Trimming cost V 3 bases and J 6 bases, with 9 bases left between them. The CDR3 coding sequence is TGTGCCAGCAGTGAGGCAGGGGCCAATGAGCAGTTCTTC. Translating it yields CASSEAGANEQFF.

This clone showed up just a few times. The V and J genes are TRBV4-3 and TRBJ1-4; no definite D call. Between the trimmed V and J ends, which lost 2 bases and 12 bases, there was a span of 10 bases. Per the germline V gene, CDR1 is LGHNA and CDR2 is YSLEER. This CDR3 comprises 12 residues. The CDR3 coding sequence is TGCGCCAGCAGCCAAAACGGCTGGGAACTGTTTTTT. Translating gives CASSQNGWELFF.

The chain joins TRBV7-9 to TRBJ1-2, with D possibly being TRBD1 (6 bases). The CDR3 consists of 15 residues. From germline, CDR1 is SEHNR and CDR2 FQNEAQ (reference sequence). With 2 bases removed from V and 2 bases from J, the gap between germline ends came to 12 bases. The CDR3 is CASSLWAGDNYGYTF. CDR3 coding DNA: TGTGCCAGCAGCTTATGGGCAGGGGACAACTATGGCTACACCTTC.

This clone was counted a single time. The genes are TRBV6-1 and TRBJ2-7; 10 nucleotides match TRBD1. J gave up 3 bases and V 6 bases, and 14 bases lay outside the gene matches. The germline CDR1 and CDR2 sequences are MNHNS and SASEGT. This CDR3 contains 17 residues. The CDR3 here is CASSEYPPGQGHYEQYF. The DNA for the CDR3 is TGTGCCAGCAGCGAATACCCCCCGGGACAGGGGCACTACGAGCAGTACTTC.

The chain recombines TRBV18 with TRBJ1-3; the D is unclear. This CDR3 has 16 amino acids. The germline V gene encodes CDR1 KGHSH and CDR2 LQKENI. Trimming cost V 3 bases and J 0 bases, with 12 bases left between them. This CDR3 reads CASSPSDASSGNTIYF. The CDR3 DNA reads TGTGCCAGCTCACCCTCCGACGCGAGCTCTGGAAACACCATATATTTT.

The J gene is TRBJ1-2, the V gene TRBV19, with D tentatively TRBD1 (5 bases). V shed 10 bases and J shed 5 bases, with 23 bases lying between them. Germline CDR1 LNHDA, CDR2 SQIVND (reference sequence). CDR3 length equals 15 residues. CDR3 in amino acids: CATSGGEGAPYGYTF. CDR3 in DNA: TGTGCCACGTCAGGAGGGGAAGGAGCCCCATATGGCTACACCTTC. The full variable domain, its missing parts supplied by reference TRBV19 and TRBJ1-2, is DGGITQSPKYLFRKEGQNVTLSCEQNLNHDAMYWYRQDPGQGLRLIYYSQIVNDFQKGDIAEGYSVSREKKESFPLTVTSAQKNPTAFYLCATSGGEGAPYGYTFGSGTRLTVV.

The CDR3 spells CASSLTASNQPQHF. CDR3 sequence (DNA): TGTGCCAGCAGTCTGACAGCTAGCAATCAGCCCCAGCATTTT. The V and J genes are TRBV6-5 and TRBJ1-5; TRBD1 is a possible D gene (5 bases). Per the germline V gene, CDR1 is MNHEY and CDR2 is SVGAGI. The V and J ends lost 5 bases and 0 bases respectively, with 8 bases between them. The CDR3 length is 14 residues.

This clone has only a few counts. The V and J genes are TRBV2 and TRBJ1-2, with D maybe TRBD1 (6 bases). This CDR3 is built from 13 residues. Germline CDR1 SNHLY, CDR2 FYNNEI. Trimming left V 7 bases short and J 8 bases short, with 17 bases between. This CDR3 reads CASNNLQGMGYTF. The CDR3 DNA follows: TGTGCCAGCAATAATCTACAGGGTATGGGCTACACCTTC.

The rearrangement uses TRBV18 and TRBJ2-7; D is ambiguous. CDR3 length: 16 amino acids. Germline V gives CDR1 KGHSH, CDR2 LQKENI. The V end lost 0 bases, the J end lost 2 bases, and 14 bases lay between the germline ends. CDR3 DNA sequence: TGTGCCAGCTCACCACCTGGGATTGGGTCCGCCTACGAGCAGTACTTC. The encoded protein is CASSPPGIGSAYEQYF.

The chain combines TRBV12-5 with TRBJ1-2; possible D gene TRBD1, 6 bases. V shed 1 base and J shed 3 bases, with 9 bases lying between them. Germline V gene data show CDR1 as LGHNT and CDR2 as FRNRAP. The CDR3 is made up of 14 amino acids. The CDR3, as DNA: TGTGCTAGTGGTTTGGCGGGACACTACTATGGCTACACCTTC. This codes for CASGLAGHYYGYTF. The whole variable domain, filled in from reference TRBV12-5 and TRBJ1-2, reads DARVTQTPRHKVTEMGQEVTMRCQPILGHNTVFWYRQTMMQGLELLAYFRNRAPLDDSGMPKDRFSAEMPDATLATLKIQPSEPRDSAVYFCASGLAGHYYGYTFGSGTRLTVV.

The V gene is TRBV5-1, the J gene TRBJ1-2; D perhaps matches TRBD1 (5 bases). Germline assignment: CDR1 SGHRS and CDR2 YFSETQ. V was clipped by 6 bases and J by 6 bases, with 12 bases between them. CDR3 length equals 12 residues. CDR3 bases: TGCGCCAGCACCCTCGGACAAGATGGCTACACCTTC. Its translation is CASTLGQDGYTF.